The clone carrying this TCR beta chain was recorded many times. Its specificity is unknown. These data come from a study of identical twins. General study findings and limits: Where beta out-of-frame sequences were concerned, excess twin sharing was weaker.

A universal primer site was created by template switching, with the cDNA bearing unique molecular identifiers. One entry per CDR3 protein results from TCRdb running MiXCR on the 5' RACE reads. The sample contains approximately 220,000 distinct CDR3 sequences, about 7.5% of which appear only once. The same sample was also studied in work on yellow fever vaccine responses in identical twins.

Sequencing was done on a sample of memory (CD45RO+) T cells sorted from blood. This sequence originates from a woman younger than 35 in good health.

The CDR3 protein is CASSRTTDYSNQPQHF. CDR3 bases: TGTGCCAGCAGCCGAACGACCGATTATAGCAATCAGCCCCAGCATTTT. This chain connects TRBV7-9 to TRBJ1-5; no firm D call. From germline, CDR1 is SEHNR and CDR2 FQNEAQ (reference sequence). The CDR3 runs to 16 residues. V shed 5 bases and J shed 0 bases, with 14 bases lying between them.